Presented here are 20 T cell receptor beta chains from one specimen sequenced in a study of CD8 T cells in ankylosing spondylitis. TCRdb reprocessed the 5' RACE reads with MiXCR, giving one entry per CDR3 protein. This table has roughly 240,000 distinct CDR3 sequences, roughly 8% appearing once. Sequenced material: blood, either unsorted or a sorted T cell fraction (not recorded which). Source of these receptors: a female donor with ankylosing spondylitis or in good health (not recorded which).

This clonotype was seen many times. The chain uses TRBV5-1 and TRBJ2-7, with D perhaps being TRBD1 or TRBD2 (5 bases each). Trimming cost V 0 bases and J 5 bases, with 9 bases left between them. This CDR3 has 13 residues. CDR1 is SGHRS, CDR2 YFSETQ, per germline. The CDR3 reads CASSLEGEHEQYF. The CDR3 DNA follows: TGCGCCAGCAGCTTGGAAGGGGAGCACGAGCAGTACTTC.

Ten or more counts support this clonotype. The chain uses TRBV19 and TRBJ2-3, with TRBD2 identical over 8 bases. CDR3 length equals 16 residues. Germline CDR1 is LNHDA and CDR2 is SQIVND (reference sequence). J lost 2 bases, V lost 3 bases, and 7 bases had no gene match. CDR3 residues: CASSITAGGPTDTQYF. The CDR3 DNA sequence: TGTGCCAGTAGTATCACGGCGGGAGGACCCACAGATACGCAGTATTTT. Looking up the rest from reference TRBV19 and TRBJ2-3 gives the full variable domain: DGGITQSPKYLFRKEGQNVTLSCEQNLNHDAMYWYRQDPGQGLRLIYYSQIVNDFQKGDIAEGYSVSREKKESFPLTVTSAQKNPTAFYLCASSITAGGPTDTQYFGPGTRLTVL.

The sample holds a few counts of this clonotype. This sequence joins TRBV7-9 and TRBJ2-3, with TRBD2 matching over 7 bases. CDR1 and CDR2 (germline): SEHNR, FQNEAQ (reference sequence). This CDR3 region has 14 residues. Trimming removed 2 bases from V and 5 bases from J; junction bases left unmatched: 4. The CDR3 bases are TGTGCCAGCAGCTTAACTAGCGAAATAGATACGCAGTATTTT. This translates into CASSLTSEIDTQYF.

This clonotype has a count of ten or more. J is TRBJ2-2 and V is TRBV5-1, with D perhaps matching TRBD1 (5 bases). V lost 0 bases and J lost 0, with 9 bases in between. Germline loops: CDR1 SGHRS, CDR2 YFSETQ. CDR3 length: 16 amino acids. The CDR3 loop is CASSLVGRANTGELFF. CDR3 sequence (DNA): TGCGCCAGCAGCTTGGTGGGCAGGGCGAACACCGGGGAGCTGTTTTTT.

This clonotype was seen at least ten times. The chain recombines TRBV5-6 with TRBJ2-7; D is possibly TRBD2 (6 bases). Per the germline V gene, CDR1 is SGHDT and CDR2 is YYEEEE. Trimming left V 0 bases short and J 7 bases short, with 11 bases between. This CDR3 contains 13 residues. The CDR3 nucleotides read TGTGCCAGCAGCTTGGACAGGACTACGGAGCAGTACTTC. Residues: CASSLDRTTEQYF. The whole variable domain, filled in from reference TRBV5-6 and TRBJ2-7, reads DAGVTQSPTHLIKTRGQQVTLRCSPKSGHDTVSWYQQALGQGPQFIFQYYEEEERQRGNFPDRFSGHQFPNYSSELNVNALLLGDSALYLCASSLDRTTEQYFGPGTRLTVT.

This clonotype was counted ten times or more. V gene TRBV11-2 combines with J gene TRBJ2-3; no firm D call. The CDR3 length is 15 residues. The V end lost 2 bases, the J end lost 1 base, and 10 bases lay between the germline ends. Germline-derived CDR1 and CDR2 are SGHAT and FQNNGV. CDR3 DNA sequence: TGTGCCAGCAGCTTATTAGGCGGCGGCACAGATACGCAGTATTTT. Its protein product is CASSLLGGGTDTQYF.

This clonotype was counted many times. This chain joins TRBV29-1 and TRBJ2-3; D is uncertain. Trimming removed 4 bases at V and 6 bases at J, with 11 bases between. The CDR3 is 12 residues long. Germline CDR1 is SQVTM and CDR2 is ANQGSEA. As DNA, the CDR3 is TGCAGCGTTGGAACCACACCGGATACGCAGTATTTT. The encoded protein is CSVGTTPDTQYF.

The sample holds a few counts of this clonotype. The chain links TRBV29-1 to TRBJ2-2, with D possibly being TRBD2 (6 bases). The CDR3 is made up of 15 amino acids. Germline V CDR1 and CDR2: SQVTM, ANQGSEA. V lost 0 bases and J lost 6, with 14 bases in between. Here the CDR3 reads CSVEDPRETPGELFF. CDR3 coding DNA: TGCAGCGTTGAAGATCCCCGGGAGACTCCCGGGGAGCTGTTTTTT.

This clonotype was counted ten times or more. This rearrangement joins TRBV28 to TRBJ2-7, with D unclear. The CDR3 has 14 residues. CDR1 is MDHEN, CDR2 SYDVKM, per germline. Deletions cut 7 bases from V and 5 bases from J, with 18 bases between. DNA for the CDR3: TGTGCCAGCAAATCCTTGGACGCTTTCCACGAGCAGTACTTC. Amino acids: CASKSLDAFHEQYF.

This clonotype was seen at least ten times. Here the CDR3 DNA reads TGTGCCAGCAGCCCCCTGACAGGGAACCACGAGCAGTACTTC. Protein sequence: CASSPLTGNHEQYF. The J gene is TRBJ2-7, the V gene TRBV7-6; 7 bases fit TRBD1. CDR3 length: 14 residues. In germline, CDR1 is SGHVS, CDR2 FNYEAQ. V was pared by 5 bases and J by 5 bases, with 9 bases of the junction left unmatched.

This clonotype was found many times. The chain uses TRBV6-2 or TRBV6-3 and TRBJ2-3, with 8 bases that match TRBD2. CDR1 is MNHEY and CDR2 is SVGEGT in the germline V gene. V shed 8 bases, J shed 8 bases, and the junction held 12 bases outside the gene matches. The CDR3 is 14 residues long. The CDR3 is CASWMGTSGPTQYF. Here the CDR3 DNA reads TGTGCCAGCTGGATGGGAACTAGCGGACCTACGCAGTATTTT.

This clonotype was seen repeatedly, ten times or more. The V gene is TRBV19, the J gene TRBJ1-1, with TRBD1 matching over 9 bases. Looked up from germline, CDR1 is LNHDA and CDR2 is SQIVND (reference sequence). The CDR3 totals 14 residues. With V trimmed by 5 bases and J by 6 bases, 7 bases remained unmatched. The CDR3 is CASSPWTGEAEAFF. Written as DNA, the CDR3 is TGTGCCAGTAGTCCCTGGACAGGGGAAGCTGAAGCTTTCTTT.

Ten or more counts support this clonotype. J is TRBJ2-5 and V is TRBV5-5, with 10 bases fitting TRBD2. There are 16 residues in the CDR3. J was trimmed by 4 bases and V by 0 bases; bases with no gene match: 6. CDR1 and CDR2 from the germline V gene are SGHKS and YYEKEE (reference sequence). CDR3 coding DNA: TGTGCCAGCAGCTTGGGGGTAGCGGGAGGAGGAGAGACCCAGTACTTC. Protein product: CASSLGVAGGGETQYF. The whole variable domain, filled in from reference TRBV5-5 and TRBJ2-5, reads DAGVTQSPTHLIKTRGQQVTLRCSPISGHKSVSWYQQVLGQGPQFIFQYYEKEERGRGNFPDRFSARQFPNYSSELNVNALLLGDSALYLCASSLGVAGGGETQYFGPGTRLLVL.

In this sample, this clonotype turned up many times. The J gene is TRBJ1-1, the V gene TRBV5-1; D perhaps matches TRBD1 (5 bases). The CDR3 totals 14 residues. Germline V gene data show CDR1 as SGHRS and CDR2 as YFSETQ. Trimming took off 0 bases at V and 1 base at J, with 7 bases between the two ends. Here the CDR3 DNA reads TGCGCCAGCAGCTTGGAAGGGACGAACACTGAAGCTTTCTTT. Amino acid sequence: CASSLEGTNTEAFF.

This clonotype was recorded many times. The chain joins TRBV6-1 to TRBJ1-4; D is unclear. The V end was cut by 2 bases, the J end by 0 bases, with 7 bases between. Germline V CDR1 and CDR2: MNHNS, SASEGT. The CDR3 runs to 15 residues. CDR3 DNA: TGTGCCAGCAGTGAACTGGATACAACTAATGAAAAACTGTTTTTT. Amino acid sequence: CASSELDTTNEKLFF.

This clonotype was counted at least ten times. As DNA, the CDR3 is TGTGCCAGCTCACCACGCGACAGACACTCTGGAAACACCATATATTTT. Its protein product is CASSPRDRHSGNTIYF. J is TRBJ1-3 and V is TRBV18; a possible D gene is TRBD1 (5 bases). CDR3 length: 16 residues. V was trimmed by 1 base and J by 0 bases, leaving 10 bases between them. Germline CDR1 reads KGHSH; CDR2 reads LQKENI.

This clonotype was seen at least ten times. The CDR3 reads CATSDASARYNEQFF. CDR3 bases: TGTGCCACCAGTGATGCTAGCGCCAGGTACAATGAGCAGTTCTTC. V gene TRBV24-1 combines with J gene TRBJ2-1; TRBD2 is a possible D gene (6 bases). The V gene's germline CDR1 is KGHDR and CDR2 SFDVKD. Trimming removed 3 bases from V and 4 bases from J, with 12 bases in between. The CDR3 is made up of 15 amino acids.

In this sample, this clonotype turned up many times. This rearrangement joins TRBV5-1 to TRBJ1-2; possible D gene TRBD1, 5 bases. This CDR3 spans 13 amino acids. Germline lookup yields CDR1 SGHRS and CDR2 YFSETQ. The V end was cut by 1 base, the J end by 6 bases, with 10 bases between. CDR3 in amino acids: CASSLQGLDGYTF. In DNA, the CDR3 is TGCGCCAGCAGCTTGCAGGGCCTGGATGGCTACACCTTC. Full variable domain (outside the CDR3, taken from reference TRBV5-1 and TRBJ1-2): KAGVTQTPRYLIKTRGQQVTLSCSPISGHRSVSWYQQTPGQGLQFLFEYFSETQRNKGNFPGRFSGRQFSNSRSEMNVSTLELGDSALYLCASSLQGLDGYTFGSGTRLTVV.

This clonotype occurred many times. V is TRBV6-1 and J is TRBJ1-1, with D hard to call. Germline V lookup: CDR1 MNHNS, CDR2 SASEGT. Between the trimmed V and J ends, which lost 5 bases and 5 bases, there was a span of 12 bases. The CDR3 totals 13 residues. Here the CDR3 DNA reads TGTGCCAGCAGTCAGCCCGGTGGAACTGAAGCTTTCTTT. Its translation: CASSQPGGTEAFF.

This clonotype came up many times. CDR3 bases: TGTGCCAGCCGGGGCAGCGGAAATGAAAAACTGTTTTTT. This translates into CASRGSGNEKLFF. The J gene is TRBJ1-4, the V gene TRBV12-3 or TRBV12-4; possible D gene TRBD1, 5 bases. The V gene lost 8 bases and the J gene lost 5 bases, with 12 bases spanning the gap. The CDR3 contains 13 residues.